In its sample, the clone carrying this T cell receptor beta chain was seen once. Sequencing of TCR beta covered CD8+ and CD4+ T cells obtained from blood. Trimming stripped 3 bases from V and 8 bases from J, with 10 bases between. The CDR3 runs to 12 residues. Germline CDR1 is GTSNPN and CDR2 is SVGIG (reference sequence). The source of the sample is a study of CD8 T cells in Susac syndrome. Reverse transcription used roughly 0.45 to 1 ug RNA and random hexamers. MiXCR, applied by TCRdb to the immunoSEQ multiplex PCR reads, yields one record per CDR3 protein. The sample records around 170,000 distinct CDR3 sequences, roughly 95% being singletons.

The sample consisted of CD4+ T cells from PBMCs. This sequence originates from a human donor with Susac syndrome. The chain employs TRBV30 and TRBJ1-4; tentative D call: TRBD1 (6 bases). The CDR3 nucleotides are TGTGCCTGGAGCCAGGGGTGGGAAAAACTGTTTTTT. As protein: CAWSQGWEKLFF. Complete variable domain (other parts from reference TRBV30 and TRBJ1-4): SQTIHQWPATLVQPVGSPLSLECTVEGTSNPNLYWYRQAAGRGLQLLFYSVGIGQISSEVPQNLSASRPQDRQFILSSKKLLLSDSGFYLCAWSQGWEKLFFGSGTQLSVL.